The T cell receptor (beta chain) under discussion was sequenced for a study of lymphopenia after photon versus proton radiotherapy (dated by TCRdb to the late 2010s). In the study overall: In patients with gastrointestinal tumors who developed high-grade lymphopenia, the study compared the immunological effects of photon radiation therapy with those of proton radiation therapy. The cohort comprised 20 to 25 patients with gastrointestinal tumors who received either photon or proton therapy and then developed lymphopenia. The goal of the study was to describe how the two radiation modalities differ in their effects on the immune system.

Results and caveats for the whole study, not just this receptor: Among patients across the cohort who died, overall survival time showed an inverse correlation with a larger post-nadir drop in TCR diversity. After the lymphocyte count nadir, repertoires from photon-treated patients showed oligoclonal expansion, particularly of CD8+ Temra cells, and this expansion drove the decline in diversity. During treatment, patients who received proton therapy stayed relatively stable, whereas patients who received photon therapy lost naive T cells and TCR diversity and gained effector/memory populations. The authors looked at the survival association only in patients who died, and they framed better survival with proton therapy as a possibility rather than a demonstrated result.

Concerning this clone itself: Its antigen has not been determined. Base-call qualities are not available, and no considerably larger clone is one nucleotide away.

The library was produced with the immunoSEQ multiplex PCR assay. Alongside multiparametric flow cytometry, deep sequencing of rearranged TCR beta loci was used to profile the T cell repertoires. What TCRdb holds here is the immuneACCESS table cut down to in-frame rearrangements. Part of the clones is not present; checked against another copy, under half of the missing clones reflect an unresolved V gene, and the others are unexplained. The sample table records about 20,000 clones; about 93% of these occur just once. The ten largest account for roughly a tenth of the sample. The CDR3 runs 14 residues from the cysteine to the phenylalanine. Of all the DNA, just the CDR3 is kept, 42 bases in frame from base 1. V and J are trimmed by 3 bases and 3 bases, and the gene matches miss 4 bases of the junction. In the germline V gene (reference sequence), CDR1 corresponds to WNHNN and CDR2 to SYGVQD.

This clonotype was obtained from a woman aged 70-85 years with pancreatic cancer. Some clones in this sample may be carry-over from other donors' samples. The sequence is built from TRBV10-1 and TRBJ2-5; a stretch of 7 junction bases matches TRBD1. The sample in question was peripheral blood, obtained from a patient treated with proton-based radiotherapy. The DNA sequence follows: TGCGCCAGCAGTGACCCAGGGACAGAAGAGACCCAGTACTTC. It is translated as CASSDPGTEETQYF.